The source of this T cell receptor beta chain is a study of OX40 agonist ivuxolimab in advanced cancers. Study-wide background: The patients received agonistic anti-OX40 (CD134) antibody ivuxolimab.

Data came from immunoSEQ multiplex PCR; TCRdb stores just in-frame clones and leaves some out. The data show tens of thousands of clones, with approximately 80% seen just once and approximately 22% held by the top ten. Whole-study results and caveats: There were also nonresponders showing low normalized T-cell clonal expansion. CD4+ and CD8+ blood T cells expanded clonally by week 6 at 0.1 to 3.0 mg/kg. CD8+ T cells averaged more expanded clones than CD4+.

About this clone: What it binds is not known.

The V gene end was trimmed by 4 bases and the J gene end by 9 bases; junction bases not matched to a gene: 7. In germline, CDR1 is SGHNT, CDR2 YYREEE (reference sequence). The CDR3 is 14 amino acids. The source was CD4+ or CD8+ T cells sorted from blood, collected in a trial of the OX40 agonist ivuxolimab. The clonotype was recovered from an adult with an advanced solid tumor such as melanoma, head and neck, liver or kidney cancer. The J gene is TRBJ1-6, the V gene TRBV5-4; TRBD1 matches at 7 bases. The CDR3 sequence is CASSEGQRGSPLHF. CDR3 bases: TGTGCCAGCAGCGAGGGACAGAGGGGTTCACCCCTCCACTTT.